Shown below are 30 T cell receptor beta chains from a single sample sequenced in a study of T cell clonality in common variable immunodeficiency. Study observations and caveats: Common variable immunodeficiency TCR beta sequences reportedly had fewer deletions and N-nucleotide insertions.

Only in-frame clones appear in the TCRdb table, and some are missing; sequencing was by immunoSEQ multiplex PCR. The repertoire yields about 34,000 clones, none seen only once; the top ten contain around 28%. Which antigens these TCRs recognize remains unknown. Sequenced input: peripheral blood mononuclear cells. The receptors were sampled from a human donor with common variable immunodeficiency.

This clone was recorded at least ten times. The read is 3 residues too short to cover the CDR3 end, so that end is filled in from the germline J gene. The V call is TRBV5-1, the J call TRBJ2-7, with a tentative D call TRBD2 (6 bases). V lost 1 base and J lost 4, with 9 bases in between. CDR1 and CDR2 (germline): SGHRS, YFSETQ. CDR3 length: 13 amino acids. CDR3 DNA, as far as it was read: TGCGCCAGCAGCTTGCTCGCGGGATACGAG. Its protein is CASSLLAGYE. The entire CDR3 protein is CASSLLAGYEQYF.

This clone was seen repeatedly, ten times or more. The CDR3 end lies 3 residues beyond the end of the read and is filled in from the germline J gene. The rearrangement joins TRBV27 to TRBJ2-1, with 11 bases lining up with TRBD2. Germline-derived CDR1 and CDR2 are MNHEY and SMNVEV (reference sequence). Losses at the gene ends were 2 bases for V and 0 bases for J; bases not matched to a gene: 9. The CDR3 length is 19 residues. CDR3 DNA (partial): TGTGCCAGCAGTTTAATAGCGGGAGGGTTATCGAGCTCCTACAATGAG. It yields the protein CASSLIAGGLSSSYNE. The full-length CDR3 reads as CASSLIAGGLSSSYNEQFF.

This clone showed up just a few times. This could be a read error, since a much larger clone is one nucleotide away. The sample carries other DNA sequences with the same CDR3. The covered CDR3 bases are TGTGCCAGCAGTTACTCGATTAGGCCCCCGGGACTAGCGGGAGGGGACAATGAG. Translated: CASSYSIRPPGLAGGDNE. The full-length CDR3 reads as CASSYSIRPPGLAGGDNEQFF. The chain is built from TRBV6-8 and TRBJ2-1; TRBD2 matches at 16 bases. Sequencing ends 3 residues short of the CDR3 end; the germline J gene provides the rest. Trimming at V came to 0 bases and at J to 5 bases, leaving 13 bases not matched to a gene. The V gene's germline CDR1 is MNHGY and CDR2 SAAAGT. The CDR3 is made up of 21 amino acids.

In the case of this clone: The sequenced fragment ends 3 residues before the CDR3 boundary, so the rest is inferred from the germline J gene. The gene calls are TRBV7-9 and TRBJ1-2; 9 bases fit TRBD1. This CDR3 is 14 amino acids long. The trim removed 5 bases at V and 7 bases at J, leaving 8 bases unmatched. CDR1 is SEHNR, CDR2 FQNEAQ, per germline (reference sequence). The part of the CDR3 DNA that was read is TGTGCCAGCAGCCCTCCTACAGGGGGCCTTGGC. It yields the protein CASSPPTGGLG. The CDR3, in full, reads CASSPPTGGLGYTF. The full variable domain, completed using reference TRBV7-9 and TRBJ1-2, is DTGVSQNPRHKITKRGQNVTFRCDPISEHNRLYWYRQTLGQGPEFLTYFQNEAQLEKSRLLSDRFSAERPKGSFSTLEIQRTEQGDSAMYLCASSPPTGGLGYTFGSGTRLTVV.

This clone was observed a few times. The read is 3 residues too short to cover the CDR3 end, so that end is filled in from the germline J gene. The chain combines TRBV5-1 with TRBJ2-7, with 9 nucleotides matching TRBD1. The CDR3 length is 14 residues. Germline lookup yields CDR1 SGHRS and CDR2 YFSETQ. J lost 4 bases, V lost 3 bases, and 5 bases had no gene match. CDR3 sequence: CASSSPGQGYEQYF. CDR3 DNA (partial): TGCGCCAGCAGCTCTCCGGGACAGGGTTACGAG.

This clone has a count of ten or more. The read ends 3 residues shy of where the CDR3 ends; the end is completed using the germline J gene. The chain recombines TRBV20-1 with TRBJ2-3; possible D gene TRBD2, 6 bases. The CDR3 is made up of 14 amino acids. CDR1 is DFQATT, CDR2 SNEGSKA, per germline (reference sequence). Trimming removed 4 bases at V and 5 bases at J, with 16 bases between. The sequenced part of the CDR3 DNA is TGCAGTGCTAACGGTGCGGGCGGGAAAGATACG. It yields the protein CSANGAGGKDT. The entire CDR3 protein is CSANGAGGKDTQYF.

The sample holds many counts of this clone. The CDR3 goes on 3 residues after the read ends, and that part is filled in from the germline J gene. The chain is built from TRBV29-1 and TRBJ1-1, with D perhaps TRBD1 (6 bases). The germline V gene encodes CDR1 SQVTM and CDR2 ANQGSEA. This CDR3 has 15 amino acids. V was shortened by 5 bases and J by 2 bases, with 18 bases between the two germline ends. CDR3 residues: CSVLLVDSVNTEAFF. CDR3 DNA, as far as it was read: TGCAGCGTTCTCCTGGTGGACAGTGTCAACACTGAA.

Details on this clone: With the read ending 3 residues before the CDR3 end, the germline J gene is used to fill in that end. The chain recombines TRBV20-1 with TRBJ1-2; 8 bases are a match to TRBD1. Germline assignment: CDR1 DFQATT and CDR2 SNEGSKA (reference sequence). The V and J ends lost 6 bases and 3 bases, in that order; junction bases with no gene match: 9. The CDR3 contains 14 residues. The CDR3 bases that were read are TGCAGTGCCCGAGAGACAGGGGAGGACTATGGC. Translated: CSARETGEDYG. Given in full, the CDR3 is CSARETGEDYGYTF.

This clone was counted only a few times. The read finishes 3 residues shy of the CDR3 end, and the germline J gene is used to complete it. The chain carries TRBV20-1 and TRBJ2-7, with 9 positions matching TRBD1. Germline V gives CDR1 DFQATT, CDR2 SNEGSKA (reference sequence). Trimming removed 5 bases from V and 4 bases from J; junction bases left unmatched: 9. The CDR3 is 14 residues long. CDR3 amino acids: CSADRGQGPYEQYF. The CDR3 DNA, read in part, is TGCAGTGCTGACCGGGGACAGGGACCTTACGAG.

A few counts support this clone. The CDR3 extends 3 residues past the end of the read, so its final part is completed from the germline J gene. The genes are TRBV19 and TRBJ2-2, with 9 bases aligning to TRBD1. The CDR3 loop spans 14 amino acids. Germline CDR1 is LNHDA and CDR2 is SQIVND (reference sequence). V lost 5 bases, J lost 7 bases, and 5 bases stayed unmatched. The covered CDR3 bases are TGTGCCAGTAGTTACAGGGGGCAGAACGGGGAG. This gives the protein CASSYRGQNGE. The entire CDR3 reads CASSYRGQNGELFF. The variable domain in full, completed from reference TRBV19 and TRBJ2-2, reads DGGITQSPKYLFRKEGQNVTLSCEQNLNHDAMYWYRQDPGQGLRLIYYSQIVNDFQKGDIAEGYSVSREKKESFPLTVTSAQKNPTAFYLCASSYRGQNGELFFGEGSRLTVL.

To note about this clone: The read terminates 3 residues before the CDR3 end, so the remaining end is supplied by the germline J gene. This chain connects TRBV19 to TRBJ1-1; D unclear. The length of the CDR3 is 15 residues. Germline V gives CDR1 LNHDA, CDR2 SQIVND (reference sequence). V gave up 11 bases and J gave up 6 bases, with 25 bases separating them. Partial CDR3 DNA: TGTGCCGTGATCGGAGGGTCAGCCCTAAACGCTGAA. This gives the protein CAVIGGSALNAE. The CDR3 in full is CAVIGGSALNAEAFF.

Ten or more counts support this clone. Read coverage stops 3 residues before the CDR3 terminus; the germline J gene supplies the remainder. V gene TRBV29-1 combines with J gene TRBJ2-1, with D possibly matching TRBD1 (6 bases). CDR1 and CDR2 from the germline V gene are SQVTM and ANQGSEA. V lost 6 bases and J lost 9, with 18 bases in between. The CDR3 covers 13 residues. The covered CDR3 bases are TGCAGCGTCGGACGGAATTCGGACAGTGAG. This encodes CSVGRNSDSE. From start to end, the CDR3 is CSVGRNSDSEQFF.

A note on this clone: The read halts 3 residues ahead of the CDR3 end, with the missing end drawn from the germline J gene. V is TRBV7-2 and J is TRBJ1-1; the D is unclear. This CDR3 contains 14 residues. CDR1 is SGHTA, CDR2 FQGNSA, per germline. Trimming took off 10 bases at V and 1 base at J, with 16 bases between the two ends. The CDR3 bases that were read are TGTGCCACCTCAGAGATGGTCCGGAACACTGAA. Its translation is CATSEMVRNTE. The full CDR3 reads CATSEMVRNTEAFF.

This clone was detected many times. The read is 3 residues too short to cover the CDR3 end, so that end is filled in from the germline J gene. J is TRBJ2-2 and V is TRBV6-2 or TRBV6-3; 10 bases agree with TRBD2. This CDR3 comprises 16 residues. V shed 2 bases and J 0 bases; nucleotides not matched to a gene: 0. CDR1 is MNHEY, CDR2 SVGEGT, per germline. The DNA read from the CDR3 is TGTGCCAGCAGTTACACTAGCGGGACGAACACCGGGGAG. This translates into CASSYTSGTNTGE. The CDR3 as a whole reads CASSYTSGTNTGELFF.

This clone occurred a few times. The read falls 3 residues short of the CDR3 end, and the missing part is taken from the germline J gene. V gene TRBV19 combines with J gene TRBJ2-7; D gene unclear. This CDR3 is built from 14 residues. The ends were cut back, 1 base at V and 3 bases at J, with 10 bases in the middle. The germline gives CDR1 LNHDA, CDR2 SQIVND (reference sequence). Incomplete CDR3 DNA: TGTGCCAGTAGTATAGCTCACAGTAACTACGAG. The encoded protein is CASSIAHSNYE. In full, the CDR3 is CASSIAHSNYEQYF.

This clone was seen at least ten times. Read data end 3 residues before the CDR3 end; the end is taken from the germline J gene. The rearrangement links TRBV18 to TRBJ1-1; D unresolved. CDR3 length: 14 amino acids. Trimming pared 3 bases from V and 5 bases from J, leaving 13 bases between. Germline assignment: CDR1 KGHSH and CDR2 LQKENI. The CDR3 protein is CASSPLTAGTEAFF. Incomplete CDR3 DNA: TGTGCCAGCTCACCGCTAACAGCGGGGACTGAA.

This clone was seen ten or more times. Coverage ceases 3 residues before the CDR3 finishes, and the germline J gene fills in the end. The chain couples TRBV29-1 to TRBJ1-1; no definite D call. V was clipped by 4 bases and J by 0 bases, with 15 bases between them. Germline CDR1 reads SQVTM; CDR2 reads ANQGSEA. CDR3 length: 15 amino acids. The CDR3 reads CSVGRQGSMNTEAFF. The covered CDR3 bases are TGCAGCGTTGGCCGGCAAGGGTCTATGAACACTGAA. Together with reference TRBV29-1 and TRBJ1-1, the CDR3 gives the full variable domain: SAVISQKPSRDICQRGTSLTIQCQVDSQVTMMFWYRQQPGQSLTLIATANQGSEATYESGFVIDKFPISRPNLTFSTLTVSNMSPEDSSIYLCSVGRQGSMNTEAFFGQGTRLTVV.

There are many counts of this clone. The DNA ends 3 residues before the CDR3 does, and the rest of the CDR3 is filled in from the germline J gene. The rearrangement links TRBV5-6 to TRBJ2-7; D ambiguous. CDR3 length equals 13 residues. V gave up 1 base and J gave up 3 bases, with 8 bases separating them. CDR1 SGHDT and CDR2 YYEEEE come from the germline V gene. CDR3 loop: CASSLLVVYEQYF. The part of the CDR3 DNA that was read is TGTGCCAGCAGCTTGCTCGTAGTCTACGAG.

As to this clone: Sequencing ends 3 residues short of the CDR3 end; the germline J gene provides the rest. The V and J genes are TRBV2 and TRBJ2-7; 13 nucleotides line up with TRBD2. Germline V gene lookup returns CDR1 SNHLY and CDR2 FYNNEI. This CDR3 has 16 amino acids. Trimming removed 2 bases from V and 4 bases from J; junction bases left unmatched: 5. The covered CDR3 bases are TGTGCCAGCAGTGAATCGGGACTAGCGGGAATTTACGAG. This sequence encodes CASSESGLAGIYE. The full CDR3 is CASSESGLAGIYEQYF.

A few counts support this clone. Just one base apart from a much larger clone, this may be a read error. The read terminates 3 residues before the CDR3 end, so the remaining end is supplied by the germline J gene. The chain is built from TRBV7-3 and TRBJ2-3; 8 nucleotides line up with TRBD2. V dropped 2 bases and J dropped 6; count of bases not matched to a gene: 10. Germline lookup yields CDR1 SGHTA and CDR2 FQGTGA. This CDR3 comprises 16 residues. The CDR3 loop is CASSLRRAGAGDTQYF. The covered CDR3 bases are TGTGCCAGCAGCTTACGTCGAGCGGGAGCCGGGGATACG.

This clone was seen a few times. The sequenced part of the CDR3 DNA is TGTGCCAGCAGCTTAGTTGGGACTAGCGGGAGCAAGGAGACC. This gives the protein CASSLVGTSGSKET. The whole CDR3 region reads CASSLVGTSGSKETQYF. V is TRBV13 and J is TRBJ2-5, with 14 positions matching TRBD2. The CDR3 is cut off 3 residues early in the read; its end comes from the germline J gene. CDR1 is PRHDT, CDR2 FYEKMQ, per germline (reference sequence). The CDR3 sequence is 17 residues long. The trim removed 1 base at V and 5 bases at J, leaving 6 bases unmatched. The whole variable domain, remainder taken from reference TRBV13 and TRBJ2-5, is AAGVIQSPRHLIKEKRETATLKCYPIPRHDTVYWYQQGPGQDPQFLISFYEKMQSDKGSIPDRFSAQQFSDYHSELNMSSLELGDSALYFCASSLVGTSGSKETQYFGPGTRLLVL.

Points on this clone: One end of the junction varies from germline; a read error may be responsible. Read coverage stops 3 residues before the CDR3 terminus; the germline J gene supplies the remainder. This chain uses TRBV7-9 with TRBJ1-1, with D uncertain. Germline assignment: CDR1 SEHNR and CDR2 FQNEAQ (reference sequence). CDR3 size: 14 residues. The CDR3 loop reads CSSSLTGGNTEAFF. Incomplete CDR3 DNA: TGTTCCAGCAGCCTGACCGGCGGGAACACTGAA.

Note on this clone: The observed sequence ends 3 residues before the CDR3 terminus, with the missing tail filled in from the germline J gene. V usage is TRBV10-3 and J usage is TRBJ1-6, with unresolved D. This CDR3 spans 14 amino acids. V shed 10 bases and J shed 7 bases, with 17 bases lying between them. Germline V CDR1 and CDR2: ENHRY, SYGVKD. CDR3 DNA, as far as it was read: TGTGCCACCCTGGACGCCGCGGGGAATTCACCC. It is translated as CATLDAAGNSP. The full CDR3 protein reads CATLDAAGNSPLHF.

The sample holds a few counts of this clone. The read ends 3 residues before the CDR3 terminus; that terminus is restored from the germline J gene. The chain carries TRBV7-2 and TRBJ2-7; 10 bases line up with TRBD2. Losses at the gene ends were 5 bases for V and 2 bases for J; bases not matched to a gene: 3. The germline V gene encodes CDR1 SGHTA and CDR2 FQGNSA. This CDR3 has 14 amino acids. CDR3 protein: CASSTGLAAYEQYF. The sequenced part of the CDR3 DNA is TGTGCCAGCAGCACCGGACTAGCGGCCTACGAG.

Note on this clone: The read stops 3 residues short of the end of the CDR3; the missing end is completed from the germline J gene. This chain links TRBV7-9 with TRBJ2-1, with 10 bases that match TRBD2. Germline V gene data show CDR1 as SEHNR and CDR2 as FQNEAQ (reference sequence). The CDR3 contains 15 residues. Trimming cost V 4 bases and J 3 bases; bases outside gene matches: 3. CDR3 DNA, as far as it was read: TGTGCCAGCAGCTCCACTAGCGGGAACTACAATGAG. This codes for CASSSTSGNYNE. The full CDR3 reads CASSSTSGNYNEQFF.

This clone appeared many times. The observed sequence ends 3 residues before the CDR3 terminus, with the missing tail filled in from the germline J gene. The chain uses TRBV10-3 and TRBJ1-1; D might be TRBD1 (5 bases). Looked up from germline, CDR1 is ENHRY and CDR2 is SYGVKD. V lost 4 bases and J lost 1, with 10 bases in between. The CDR3 sequence is 14 residues long. CDR3 region: CAISAVQANTEAFF. The CDR3 DNA, read in part, is TGTGCCATCAGTGCGGTACAGGCGAACACTGAA.

This clone appeared a few times. The read ends 3 residues before the CDR3 terminus; that terminus is restored from the germline J gene. This chain connects TRBV7-2 to TRBJ2-3, with 10 bases aligning to TRBD2. The CDR3 sequence is 16 residues long. V shed 0 bases and J 4 bases; nucleotides not matched to a gene: 4. Per germline, CDR1 SGHTA and CDR2 FQGNSA. CDR3 bases read: TGTGCCAGCAGCTTAGCGCCGAGCGGGAGGGCAGATACG. Translation gives CASSLAPSGRADT. From start to end, the CDR3 is CASSLAPSGRADTQYF.

The sample holds many counts of this clone. Read data end 3 residues before the CDR3 end; the end is taken from the germline J gene. The rearrangement joins TRBV27 to TRBJ1-4; D not certain. V was trimmed by 2 bases and J by 8 bases, leaving 12 bases between them. There are 14 residues in the CDR3. Germline values: CDR1 MNHEY, CDR2 SMNVEV (reference sequence). The CDR3 region is CASSLRALREKLFF. CDR3 DNA (partial): TGTGCCAGCAGTTTAAGGGCCCTTCGGGAAAAA.

This clone was seen a few times. The CDR3 is CASSESASGSSYEQYF. Incomplete CDR3 DNA: TGTGCCAGCAGTGAATCGGCTAGCGGGAGCTCCTACGAG. The chain uses TRBV6-1 and TRBJ2-7; 10 nucleotides align to TRBD2. Read coverage stops 3 residues before the CDR3 terminus; the germline J gene supplies the remainder. J was trimmed by 0 bases and V by 2 bases; bases with no gene match: 4. This CDR3 spans 16 amino acids. Germline lookup yields CDR1 MNHNS and CDR2 SASEGT.

A note on this clone: The CDR3 goes on 3 residues after the read ends, and that part is filled in from the germline J gene. The chain couples TRBV20-1 to TRBJ2-7; TRBD2 agrees at 8 bases. V shed 3 bases, J shed 2 bases, and the junction held 9 bases outside the gene matches. Germline values: CDR1 DFQATT, CDR2 SNEGSKA (reference sequence). The CDR3 is 15 amino acids. CDR3 sequence reads: CSASRTGTRTYEQYF. The part of the CDR3 DNA that was read is TGCAGTGCTAGCAGGACCGGGACTAGAACCTACGAG.